A selection of T cell receptor beta chains follows, all from one sample in a study of T cells in Graves' hyperthyroidism and ophthalmopathy. TCRdb re-called the multiplex PCR reads with MiXCR, one entry per CDR3 protein. This sample has about 700,000 distinct CDR3 sequences, with around 13% found just once. Input material: blood. These receptors originate from a woman between 18 and 29 years old with Graves' hyperthyroidism. The CDR3 runs from the conserved cysteine through the conserved F or W. Each record gives: clone size, V gene, J gene, D gene, CDR3 DNA, CDR3 protein. D genes are given only for firm matches. Part of the rows lack a size; the others show once, few, many or a class for expanded clones.

NA	TRBV5-1	TRBJ2-1	NA	TGCGCCAGCAGCTTGGTTCTCAATGAGCAGCTCTTC	CASSLVLNEQLF
many	TRBV12-3/TRBV12-4	TRBJ2-4	TRBD1	TGTGCCAGCAGTTTAGAGGGGGCTGAGGGGTACATTCAGTACTTC	CASSLEGAEGYIQYF
few	TRBV12-3/TRBV12-4	TRBJ2-2	NA	TGTGCCAGCAGGCAGGGGTCGGGCACCGGGGAGCTGTTTTTT	CASRQGSGTGELFF
NA	TRBV12-3/TRBV12-4	TRBJ2-1	NA	TGTGCCAGCAGTCTGAGGAGGGTGGCTGGCGGACTATACAATGAGCAGTTCTTC	CASSLRRVAGGLYNEQFF
few	TRBV6-1	TRBJ1-3	NA	TGTGCCAGCACCCTCTCTGGAAACACCATATATTTT	CASTLSGNTIYF
NA	TRBV15	TRBJ2-7	NA	TGTGCCACCAGCAGAGATTTAGGACGGGCGTTCTACGAGCAGTACTTC	CATSRDLGRAFYEQYF
many	TRBV27	TRBJ2-1	TRBD2	TGTGCCAGCAGTTTCGGGGGGGGACTAGTGAACAATGAGCAGTTCTTC	CASSFGGGLVNNEQFF
few	TRBV28	TRBJ2-3	NA	TGTGCCAGTAACTTAGGAGGCGCTAGCACAGATACGCAGTATTTT	CASNLGGASTDTQYF
many	TRBV30	TRBJ1-1	TRBD1	TGTGCCTGGAGTGGGGGACAGCCCGAAGCTTTCTTT	CAWSGGQPEAFF
many	TRBV20-1	TRBJ2-1	NA	TGCAGTGCTAGACCCTACAATGAGCAGTTCTTC	CSARPYNEQFF
many	TRBV7-2	TRBJ2-3	NA	TGTGCCAGCAGCTTGCGCTGGGGGGTTGGAAATACGCAGTATTTT	CASSLRWGVGNTQYF
many	TRBV11-2	TRBJ2-5	NA	TGTGCCAGCAGCCTATTCCGCGGTCAAGAGACCCAGTACTTC	CASSLFRGQETQYF
many	TRBV7-2	TRBJ2-1	NA	TGTGCCAGCAGCTCGGGACACCGGAGCTCCTACAATGAGCAGTTCTTC	CASSSGHRSSYNEQFF
many	TRBV18	TRBJ1-1	NA	TGTGCCAGCTCACCAATCAGGGGCACTGAAGCTTTCTTT	CASSPIRGTEAFF
many	TRBV28	TRBJ1-2	NA	TGTGCCAGCAGTCCGGGGGTTCTCGGCTACACCTTC	CASSPGVLGYTF
many	TRBV7-9	TRBJ2-3	TRBD2	TGTGCCAGCCGCGCTCTGGCGGGAGGGCGGACCCTCACAGATACGCAGTATTTT	CASRALAGGRTLTDTQYF
few	TRBV4-1	TRBJ2-5	TRBD2	TGCGCCAGCAGCCAAGTTCGACGACTAGCGGGAGGAGAGACCCAGTACTTC	CASSQVRRLAGGETQYF
NA	TRBV6-1	TRBJ2-7	NA	TGTGCCAGCAGGGGCCCAAGGGGGGCCTACGAGCAGTACTTC	CASRGPRGAYEQYF
many	TRBV20-1	TRBJ2-5	NA	TGCAGTGCTAGAGGGCAGGTAGAGACCCAGTACTTC	CSARGQVETQYF
many	TRBV5-6	TRBJ2-5	NA	TGTGCCAGCAGCATCTACAGGGCTCCTCAAGAGACCCAGTACTTC	CASSIYRAPQETQYF
many	TRBV27	TRBJ1-1	TRBD1	TGTGCCAGCAGTCTAGGGACAGGTCCTACTGAAGCTTTCTTT	CASSLGTGPTEAFF
few	TRBV4-3	TRBJ2-1	NA	TGCGCCAGCAGCAAAACGAGGGGGGAGAGCAACGGTGAGCAGTTCTTC	CASSKTRGESNGEQFF
many	TRBV7-9	TRBJ2-3	TRBD1	TGTGCCAGCAGCTTAGAAGTGGACAGGGGCGCGACAGATACGCAGTATTTT	CASSLEVDRGATDTQYF
few	TRBV7-8	TRBJ2-3	NA	TGTGCCAGCACCGGGGACTTTCTTAGCACAGATACGCAGTATTTT	CASTGDFLSTDTQYF
many	TRBV6-1	TRBJ2-7	NA	TGTGCCAGCCTCGGGACTCCCCGCCAGCAGTACTTC	CASLGTPRQQYF
NA	TRBV20-1	TRBJ2-3	NA	TGCAGTGCCAGCGGAGCGAACACAGATACGCAGTATTTT	CSASGANTDTQYF
NA	TRBV19	TRBJ2-6	NA	TGTGCCAGTAGTGGGGTGTGGGGCAGGGGCTCTTCTGGGGCCAACGTCCTGACTTTC	CASSGVWGRGSSGANVLTF
NA	TRBV7-9	TRBJ1-2	NA	TGTGCCAGCAGCTTAGCGGACAGAAGCTATGGCTACACCTTC	CASSLADRSYGYTF
NA	TRBV5-1	TRBJ2-6	TRBD1	TGCGCCAGCAGCTCCCAAACAGGGGTTGGGGCCAACGTCCTGACTTTC	CASSSQTGVGANVLTF
many	TRBV28	TRBJ2-1	NA	TGTGCCAGCAGTCGGGGAACCTACAATGAGCAGTTCTTC	CASSRGTYNEQFF